Reported below is one TCR beta chain. This CDR3 has 16 amino acids. The germline gives CDR1 SGHVS, CDR2 FNYEAQ. V lost 3 bases and J lost 6, with 18 bases in between. This sample was included in a study of blood T cell repertoires in COVID-19. As for the study in general: COVID-19 samples from acute and convalescent phases originated in the United States, Italy and Spain. The analysed material was cDNA or gDNA that came from T cells, B-cell-depleted T cells, or PBMCs.

Here immunoSEQ multiplex PCR was the method, and the copy in TCRdb shows in-frame clones only, minus some. The data contain roughly 350,000 clones, about 90% of them seen just once; the ten biggest clones take up under 11%. Sample: peripheral blood. V is TRBV7-6 and J is TRBJ2-1; D may be TRBD2 (6 bases). The receptor comes from a woman aged 30 to 39 with COVID-19, enrolled during active disease. CDR3 coding DNA: TGTGCCAGCAGCTTTGTCCCGGGAGAGATCGTCAATGAGCAGTTCTTC. It specifies CASSFVPGEIVNEQFF.